Here is one T cell receptor (beta chain) with its context. The CDR3 loop spans 13 amino acids. The V end was cut by 5 bases, the J end by 2 bases, with 9 bases between. Germline CDR1 and CDR2: SGHTA and FQGTGA. Sequenced by immunoSEQ multiplex PCR; TCRdb stores in-frame clones only, minus some. Among tens of thousands of clones listed, under 85% were seen once. The sample originates from a study of blood T cell repertoires in COVID-19. For the study at large: The origin of the acute and convalescent COVID-19 samples was the United States, Italy and Spain. Sources were T cells, B-cell-depleted T cells, or PBMCs; the material itself was cDNA or gDNA.

Sequenced input: peripheral blood. The origin of this receptor is a man in his 60s with COVID-19, enrolled during active disease. J is TRBJ2-5 and V is TRBV7-3, with D unclear. The CDR3 loop reads CASSTSRQETQYF. Written as DNA, the CDR3 is TGTGCCAGCAGCACAAGTCGTCAAGAGACCCAGTACTTC.